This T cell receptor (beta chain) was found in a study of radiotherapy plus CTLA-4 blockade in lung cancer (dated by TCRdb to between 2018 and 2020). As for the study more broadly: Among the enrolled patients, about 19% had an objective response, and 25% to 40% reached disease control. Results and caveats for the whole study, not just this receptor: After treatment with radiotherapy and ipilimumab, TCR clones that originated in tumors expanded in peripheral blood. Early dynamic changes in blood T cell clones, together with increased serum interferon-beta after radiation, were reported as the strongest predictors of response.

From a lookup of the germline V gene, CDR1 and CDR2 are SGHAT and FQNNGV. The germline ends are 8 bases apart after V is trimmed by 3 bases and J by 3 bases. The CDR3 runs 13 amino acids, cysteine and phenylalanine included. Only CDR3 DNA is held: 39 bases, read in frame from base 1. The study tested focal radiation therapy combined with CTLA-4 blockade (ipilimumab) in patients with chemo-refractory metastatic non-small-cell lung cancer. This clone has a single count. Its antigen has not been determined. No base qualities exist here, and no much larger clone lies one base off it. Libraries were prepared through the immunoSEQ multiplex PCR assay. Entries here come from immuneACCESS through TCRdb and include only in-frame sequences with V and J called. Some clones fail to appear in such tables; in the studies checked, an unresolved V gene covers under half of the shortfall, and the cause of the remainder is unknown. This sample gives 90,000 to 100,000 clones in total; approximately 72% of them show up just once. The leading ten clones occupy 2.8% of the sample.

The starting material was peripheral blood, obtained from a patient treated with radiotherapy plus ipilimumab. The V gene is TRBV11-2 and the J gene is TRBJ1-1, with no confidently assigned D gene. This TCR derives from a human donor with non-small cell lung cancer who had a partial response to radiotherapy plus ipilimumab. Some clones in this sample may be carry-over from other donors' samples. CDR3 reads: CASSFESHTEAFF. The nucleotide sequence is TGTGCCAGCAGCTTTGAGTCTCACACTGAAGCTTTCTTT.